This T cell receptor (beta chain) was identified during a study of cytomegalovirus exposure and HLA in healthy donors. Points from the study as a whole: A later analysis showed HLA-associated TCR beta chains outstripping equally common others in clonal expansion.

Both 60 Vbeta primers and 13 Jbeta primers went into the PCR. TCRdb's table, derived via immunoSEQ multiplex PCR, lists solely in-frame clones and lacks some. The table has roughly 80,000 clones, roughly four fifths seen once. The V end was cut by 4 bases, the J end by 4 bases, with 7 bases between. The germline gives CDR1 SNHLY, CDR2 FYNNEI. The CDR3 runs 12 residues. Points on this clone: Its specificity is not known.

The V and J genes are TRBV2 and TRBJ1-1; D gene ambiguous. The receptor's source is a woman younger than 45 in good health and CMV-seronegative. Sequencing used PBMCs. CDR3 bases: TGTGCCAGCAGTGTGGAGGGCACTGAAGCTTTCTTT. This sequence encodes CASSVEGTEAFF. The whole variable domain, remainder taken from reference TRBV2 and TRBJ1-1, is EPEVTQTPSHQVTQMGQEVILRCVPISNHLYFYWYRQILGQKVEFLVSFYNNEISEKSEIFDDQFSVERPDGSNFTLKIRSTKLEDSAMYFCASSVEGTEAFFGQGTRLTVV.